This TCR beta chain came from a study of blood T cell repertoires in COVID-19. Study as a whole: The cDNA or gDNA used as material had been derived from T cells, B-cell-depleted T cells, or PBMCs.

Authors' processing steps: From reference gene primer amplification, estimates of nucleated cell counts were derived. Generated by immunoSEQ multiplex PCR, the TCRdb table keeps only in-frame clones and is missing some. The V and J calls and clone size are taken from that table; D and trimming were inferred from the DNA. The data hold a few hundred thousand clones, with around 84% observed a single time. The sequenced sample was peripheral blood. The receptor was derived from an older woman who had recovered from COVID-19.

The CDR3 spells CARPLRGVTGNTIYF. The CDR3 DNA is TGTGCCAGACCACTCAGGGGAGTTACTGGAAACACCATATATTTT. V is TRBV25-1 and J is TRBJ1-3; weak D call: TRBD1 (6 bases). The germline V gene encodes CDR1 MGHDK and CDR2 SYGVNS. This CDR3 is 15 amino acids long. Trimming stripped 9 bases from V and 2 bases from J, with 17 bases between.